This note documents a single T cell receptor (beta chain) sequence. The table lists this clonotype with many counts. Its target antigen remains unknown. Base-call qualities are not available, and no considerably larger clone is one nucleotide away. A patient counted as having stable Graves' hyperthyroidism if no progression to ophthalmopathy occurred over 18 months of follow-up. Hyperthyroidism patients were aged 18 to 65 years and newly diagnosed, with disease duration of less than 2 months. The study excluded patients with uncontrolled infections, other autoimmune diseases, pregnancy or lactation. Diagnoses were based on clinical symptoms, serum thyroxine and TRAb, thyroid ultrasound and orbital computed tomography. PBMCs were separated from 10 ml of fresh peripheral blood using Ficoll-Paque density gradient centrifugation. Trizol reagent was used to extract total RNA, and RNA quality was then checked on an Agilent 2100 Bioanalyzer.

The sample comes from a study of T cells in Graves' hyperthyroidism and ophthalmopathy (dated 2019 in TCRdb). Context from the whole study: Peripheral blood samples were taken at the time of initial diagnosis, prior to any treatment. Once sampling was done, hyperthyroidism patients were given methimazole at a starting dose of 30 mg daily, whereas ophthalmopathy patients were given high-dose intravenous methylprednisolone. To identify TCR V-J signatures that set the groups apart, the researchers used a discovery cohort of more than 95 patients, made up of roughly 45 with Graves' ophthalmopathy and some 56 with stable Graves' hyperthyroidism. The study also compared thyroid tissue and blood T-cell repertoires from more than five Graves' hyperthyroidism patients. For training and testing, the roughly 93 patients in the discovery cohort were randomly divided in a 7:3 ratio. Prospective prediction of ophthalmopathy was tested in an independent validation cohort of approximately 19 hyperthyroidism patients and some 17 patients who later progressed to ophthalmopathy. TCR Vbeta CDR3 sequencing of some 140 peripheral blood samples (over 40 ophthalmopathy, about 75 hyperthyroidism and 17 progressor patients) is reported in the paper. Results the study describes overall, beyond this receptor: Ophthalmopathy was separated from stable hyperthyroidism by a 13 V-J signature model, with 85% to 90% sensitivity and approximately 84% specificity obtained in cross-validation and 80%/75% obtained in testing. Most expanded thyroid clonotypes (frequency above 0.001) were also detected in blood, a finding suggesting that blood repertoires may reflect thyroid immune responses. In validation, the model predicted progression to ophthalmopathy a median of around 6.5 months before onset, with roughly 70% sensitivity and about 72% specificity. Sample size was not statistically predetermined, and investigators were not blinded to group allocation.

Its CDR3 holds 15 amino acids, cysteine through phenylalanine. Left in the record is the CDR3 DNA by itself, 45 bases read in frame from the first base. The CDR1 and CDR2 encoded by the germline V gene are SNHLY and FYNNEI. Relative to germline, V is 1 base shorter and J is 4 bases shorter, with 13 bases between their ends. The TCR beta CDR3 regions were amplified from the RNA transcripts. For the first round of RT-PCR on the TCR CDR3, the HTBI primer set was used together with the Qiagen OneStep RT-PCR kit. A second multiplex PCR round built the libraries, followed by size selection and purification. Libraries were sequenced paired-end with 100 bp reads on an Illumina HiSeq2000. As for how the authors treated the data: SOAPnuke was used to process the raw data, with reads discarded if the reads contained adapters or uncalled bases, had a mean Phred below 15, or lacked an exact constant-primer or identifier match. COPE v1.2.5 was used to merge the high-quality paired reads, and each unique nucleotide sequence was defined as a clonotype. Clonotypes were aligned to IMGT TRBV, TRBD and TRBJ reference segments using MiTCR v1.1. The analysis was restricted to V-J combinations with a frequency above 0.0001, which together covered over 99% of the repertoires. The TCS score was defined as the ratio of F50 (clonal expansion) to E x V (chaos), calculated using BLOSUM62-based TCRdist between CDR3 peptides within each V-J. Welch's t-statistics and random forest reduced fewer than 600 V-J features to some 14, which were used in a naive Bayes classifier (R e1071). The public reads were reanalyzed by TCRdb: fastp trimming at Q25, MiXCR alignment, in-frame beta chains only. All rows with the same CDR3 protein become a single entry with the most common DNA and genes. The V and J calls shown here were made by TCRdb, not taken from the authors' results. In all, the sample holds more than 500,000 distinct CDR3 sequences, and about 15% of those were seen once. Approximately 15% of the sample rests with the top ten.

The chain is made from TRBV2 and TRBJ2-5; the D gene is possibly TRBD2, with 6 bases matching. Sequenced sample: blood. This clonotype was sampled from a middle-aged woman with Graves' hyperthyroidism. CDR3 protein: CASSEGWPGGETQYF. The DNA reads as follows: TGTGCCAGCAGTGAAGGTTGGCCCGGGGGAGAGACCCAGTACTTC.